This T cell receptor (beta chain) originates from a study of blood T cells in healthy people across ages. In this sample, this clonotype turned up a few times. A second PCR of 7 to 11 cycles used a sample-barcoded 5' primer and a J-beta primer mix. In TCRdb, the 5' RACE reads were re-called with MiXCR into one record per CDR3 protein. This table has about 900,000 distinct CDR3 sequences, approximately 67% appearing once. The CDR3 totals 15 residues. Germline values: CDR1 SGDLS, CDR2 YYNGEE. Deletions cut 0 bases from V and 5 bases from J, with 14 bases between. The sequencing input was blood. The gene calls are TRBV9 and TRBJ2-5; possibly TRBD2 for D (6 bases). This receptor was taken from a man aged 25 to 40 in good health. CDR3 region: CASSVGLGGGETQYF. CDR3 sequence (DNA): TGTGCCAGCAGCGTAGGTCTGGGGGGAGGTGAGACCCAGTACTTC.